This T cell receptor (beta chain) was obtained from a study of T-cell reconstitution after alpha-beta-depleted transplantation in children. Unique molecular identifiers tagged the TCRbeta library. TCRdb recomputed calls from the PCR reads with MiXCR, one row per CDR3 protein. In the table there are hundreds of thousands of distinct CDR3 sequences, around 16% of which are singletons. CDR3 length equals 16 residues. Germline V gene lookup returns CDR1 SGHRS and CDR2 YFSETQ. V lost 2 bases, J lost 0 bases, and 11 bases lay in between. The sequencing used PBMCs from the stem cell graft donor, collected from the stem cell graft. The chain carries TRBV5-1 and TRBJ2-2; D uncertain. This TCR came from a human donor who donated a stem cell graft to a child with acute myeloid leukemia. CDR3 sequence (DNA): TGCGCCAGCAGCTTTATCGCGACACCGAACACCGGGGAGCTGTTTTTT. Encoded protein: CASSFIATPNTGELFF.